The 21 T cell receptor beta chains in this list originate from one sample, sequenced in a study of HIV-infected patients and healthy controls. About 540 ng RNA was reverse transcribed with alpha and beta constant-region primers. Separate chain-specific third strand synthesis with multiplexing indices produced the alpha and beta libraries. Using its own MiXCR run on the 5' RACE reads, TCRdb lists one record per CDR3 protein. The table includes roughly 7,500 distinct CDR3 sequences, roughly 6.2% detected once. Antiretroviral therapy had run roughly three months, about 14 weeks, before follow-up blood collection. All unsorted peripheral T cells were captured because whole blood was used without fractionation. The specimen was blood, collected during antiretroviral therapy. These receptors were collected from an adult with HIV infection.

This clonotype was seen more than once but under ten times. This beta chain represents an off-target read in a library built for alpha chains; its size is of limited meaning. The chain is built from TRBV13 and TRBJ2-1; 8 nucleotides line up with TRBD2. Unmatched junction bases numbered 9, after V lost 4 bases and J lost 4 bases. Germline-derived CDR1 and CDR2 are PRHDT and FYEKMQ (reference sequence). CDR3 length equals 16 residues. As DNA, the CDR3 is TGTGCCAGCAGCTCGGGGAGCGGGAGATATTACAATGAGCAGTTCTTC. This encodes CASSSGSGRYYNEQFF.

Concerning this clonotype itself: Found in a library prepared for alpha chains, this beta chain is an off-target read, and its abundance has little meaning. The CDR3, as DNA: TGTGCCAGCAGCCAAGCAGAATCTACGCAGTATTTT. This gives the protein CASSQAESTQYF. This chain links TRBV14 with TRBJ2-3; D unclear. The CDR3 loop spans 12 amino acids. The V end was cut by 1 base, the J end by 8 bases, with 7 bases between. In germline, CDR1 is SGHDN, CDR2 FVKESK.

This clonotype has a count of ten or more. This beta chain slipped into a library made for alpha chains as a stray read, so its size is not meaningful. The chain is built from TRBV4-1 and TRBJ1-5, with D hard to call. CDR1 and CDR2 (germline): MGHRA, YSYEKL. Trimming pared 0 bases from V and 2 bases from J, leaving 8 bases between. The CDR3 runs 15 residues. The CDR3 reads CASSQDERGNQPQHF. For the CDR3, the DNA is TGCGCCAGCAGCCAAGATGAGAGGGGCAATCAGCCCCAGCATTTT.

In this sample, this clonotype turned up many times. This beta chain turned up in a library designed for alpha chains; as an off-target read, its abundance says little. The chain couples TRBV6-5 to TRBJ2-2; 9 bases align to TRBD1. V dropped 6 bases and J dropped 2; count of bases not matched to a gene: 4. The CDR3 consists of 15 residues. Germline CDR1 and CDR2: MNHEY and SVGAGI. This CDR3 is CASSWGQGNTGELFF. Written as DNA, the CDR3 is TGTGCCAGCAGCTGGGGACAGGGAAACACCGGGGAGCTGTTTTTT.

Sample share makes this clonotype medium-sized. This beta chain is an unintended read in a library built for alpha chains; its size means little. The chain combines TRBV6-2 or TRBV6-3 with TRBJ2-3, with TRBD2 matching over 9 bases. CDR1 is MNHEY and CDR2 is SVGEGT in the germline V gene. There are 16 residues in the CDR3. After removal of 6 bases from V and 5 bases from J, the junction contained 12 bases not matched to a gene. CDR3 loop: CASSLERGATQDTQYF. CDR3 nucleotides: TGTGCCAGCAGCCTCGAGCGGGGGGCCACCCAAGATACGCAGTATTTT.

This clonotype was picked up many times. Found in a library prepared for alpha chains, this beta chain is an off-target read, and its abundance has little meaning. The gene calls are TRBV30 and TRBJ2-3; no clear D. Germline loops: CDR1 GTSNPN, CDR2 SVGIG (reference sequence). The ends were cut back, 5 bases at V and 2 bases at J, with 14 bases in the middle. The length of the CDR3 is 14 residues. The CDR3 loop is CAWGTGGSTDTQYF. The CDR3 nucleotides read TGTGCCTGGGGTACCGGCGGTTCCACAGATACGCAGTATTTT.

This clonotype was seen ten or more times. This beta chain turned up in a library designed for alpha chains; as an off-target read, its abundance says little. The V and J genes are TRBV20-1 and TRBJ1-3, with no clear D. The CDR3 has 14 residues. Trimming took 5 bases from V and 0 from J, leaving 11 bases between them. The germline V gene encodes CDR1 DFQATT and CDR2 SNEGSKA (reference sequence). The CDR3 spells CSAPDLHSGNTIYF. In DNA form, the CDR3 reads TGCAGTGCTCCTGACCTCCACTCTGGAAACACCATATATTTT.

This clonotype was recorded at least ten times. A library made for alpha chains picked up this beta chain off target, so its size means little. The V call is TRBV7-9, the J call TRBJ2-1, with D possibly matching TRBD2 (5 bases). V dropped 2 bases and J dropped 0 bases, with 11 bases sitting between them. This CDR3 has 16 residues. Germline V gene sequence: CDR1 SEHNR, CDR2 FQNEAQ (reference sequence). CDR3 sequence: CASSLISGPSYNEQFF. CDR3 DNA sequence: TGTGCCAGCAGCTTAATAAGCGGTCCCTCCTACAATGAGCAGTTCTTC.

By share, this clonotype ranks as medium-sized. For a library built for alpha chains, this beta chain is a stray read; little rests on its size. The chain recombines TRBV12-3 or TRBV12-4 with TRBJ2-7; possibly TRBD1 or TRBD2 for D (5 bases each). The CDR3 is 16 amino acids. V was pared by 6 bases and J by 0 bases, with 18 bases between. The CDR3 coding sequence is TGTGCCAGCAGACCACCTACCGGGACGGACTCCTACGAGCAGTACTTC. Translated, it gives CASRPPTGTDSYEQYF.

This clonotype was counted between two and nine times. Because the library targeted alpha chains, this beta chain is an off-target read whose size means little. This sequence joins TRBV29-1 and TRBJ1-1; the match to TRBD1 covers 7 bases. The length of the CDR3 is 13 residues. Losses at the gene ends were 8 bases for V and 3 bases for J; bases not matched to a gene: 9. Germline lookup yields CDR1 SQVTM and CDR2 ANQGSEA. The CDR3 loop reads CSSREGGYTEAFF. In DNA, the CDR3 is TGCAGCTCAAGAGAAGGGGGCTACACTGAAGCTTTCTTT.

This clonotype appeared many times. This beta chain was picked up by a library intended for alpha chains and is off target, so its count carries little meaning. The rearrangement joins TRBV30 to TRBJ2-3, with 10 bases identical to TRBD2. Germline V gene lookup returns CDR1 GTSNPN and CDR2 SVGIG (reference sequence). J was trimmed by 4 bases and V by 8 bases; bases with no gene match: 12. This CDR3 comprises 15 residues. The CDR3 sequence is CATGEESGGADTQYF. The CDR3 region has the DNA TGTGCCACTGGAGAGGAGAGCGGGGGGGCAGATACGCAGTATTTT.

About this clonotype: This beta chain represents an off-target read in a library built for alpha chains; its size is of limited meaning. The chain uses TRBV7-9 and TRBJ2-1, with D perhaps matching TRBD1 (5 bases). CDR3 length: 12 amino acids. Germline values: CDR1 SEHNR, CDR2 FQNEAQ (reference sequence). Trimming removed 4 bases from V and 6 bases from J, with 7 bases in between. DNA of the CDR3: TGTGCCAGCAGCTCCGACAGCAATGAGCAGTTCTTC. Translation: CASSSDSNEQFF.

This clonotype was recorded at least ten times. This beta chain is a stray read from a library made for alpha chains; its abundance is not meaningful. J is TRBJ1-1 and V is TRBV27; D is unclear. Trimming took off 2 bases at V and 6 bases at J, with 10 bases between the two ends. The length of the CDR3 is 13 residues. The germline V gene encodes CDR1 MNHEY and CDR2 SMNVEV (reference sequence). CDR3 bases: TGTGCCAGCAGTTTAGGGTTCTTGGCTGAAGCTTTCTTT. Translated, it gives CASSLGFLAEAFF.

In the case of this clonotype: This beta chain appears as a stray read in a library generated for alpha chains; its size is not informative. The chain joins TRBV20-1 to TRBJ1-4, with D unresolved. Trimming stripped 0 bases from V and 7 bases from J, with 9 bases between. The CDR3 length is 13 residues. Germline lookup yields CDR1 DFQATT and CDR2 SNEGSKA (reference sequence). Here the CDR3 DNA reads TGCAGTGCTAGAGATTTGGAGATTGAAAAACTGTTTTTT. Protein: CSARDLEIEKLFF.

This clonotype is categorized as medium-sized. Found in a library prepared for alpha chains, this beta chain is an off-target read, and its abundance has little meaning. This chain uses TRBV12-3 or TRBV12-4 with TRBJ2-7, with D tentatively TRBD1 (6 bases). The CDR3 totals 13 residues. The V gene lost 5 bases and the J gene lost 9 bases, with 17 bases spanning the gap. CDR3: CASSPGELRGQYF. The DNA for the CDR3 is TGTGCCAGCAGTCCAGGGGAGCTACGAGGGCAGTACTTC.

At least ten counts were recorded for this clonotype. This beta chain is a stray read from a library made for alpha chains; its abundance is not meaningful. The chain recombines TRBV21-1 with TRBJ2-1; the table's D call TRBD2 went unverified against the DNA. TRBV21-1 is noted as a pseudogene. The CDR3 contains 18 residues. The CDR3 reads CASSKGTSGRATYNEQFF. In nucleotides, the CDR3 is TGTGCCAGCAGCAAAGGGACTAGCGGGAGGGCGACGTACAATGAGCAGTTCTTC.

Judged by abundance, this clonotype is large. This beta chain is a stray sequence in a library constructed for alpha chains; its clone size is not meaningful. The chain links TRBV28 to TRBJ2-2; the D gene could be TRBD1 or TRBD2 (7 bases each). This CDR3 has 15 residues. Trimming left V 5 bases short and J 5 bases short, with 15 bases between. Per germline, CDR1 MDHEN and CDR2 SYDVKM. The CDR3 nucleotides are TGTGCCAGCAGTCCCCACAGGGGAGGGACCGGGGAGCTGTTTTTT. It codes for CASSPHRGGTGELFF.

Within the sample, this clonotype is medium-sized. This beta chain lies outside the target of a library built for alpha chains; its clone size means little. The J gene is TRBJ2-3, the V gene TRBV2; 7 bases agree with TRBD1. Germline trimming cut 3 bases from V and 3 bases from J; bases unmatched to any gene: 6. CDR3 length: 15 residues. Germline V gene lookup returns CDR1 SNHLY and CDR2 FYNNEI. The CDR3, as DNA: TGTGCCAGCAGTGAGAACAGGGGAGTAACAGATACGCAGTATTTT. Translated, it gives CASSENRGVTDTQYF.

This clonotype was seen many times. The library was designed around alpha chains, so this beta chain is a stray read whose abundance carries little weight. The chain couples TRBV27 to TRBJ2-3; 7 nucleotides agree with TRBD2. This CDR3 contains 15 residues. Germline assignment: CDR1 MNHEY and CDR2 SMNVEV (reference sequence). V gave up 4 bases and J gave up 3 bases; unmatched junction bases: 7. This CDR3 is CASSSWGGMTDTQYF. CDR3 coding DNA: TGTGCCAGCAGTTCATGGGGGGGTATGACAGATACGCAGTATTTT.

This clonotype is medium-sized (0.01 to 0.1%) within its sample. Little can be read into the size of this beta chain, an off-target read in a library designed for alpha chains. The V and J genes are TRBV7-8 and TRBJ1-1; D is unclear. This CDR3 comprises 12 residues. Germline CDR1 reads SGHVS; CDR2 reads FQNEAQ. The chain's CDR3 is CVWEGMFTEAFF. CDR3 nucleotides: TGTGTCTGGGAGGGCATGTTTACTGAAGCTTTCTTT.

In its sample, this clonotype ranks as medium-sized. Because the library targeted alpha chains, this beta chain is an off-target read whose size means little. V usage is TRBV27 and J usage is TRBJ2-7, with 8 bases matching TRBD1. Germline V gene data show CDR1 as MNHEY and CDR2 as SMNVEV (reference sequence). Germline trimming cut 3 bases from V and 6 bases from J; bases unmatched to any gene: 4. CDR3 length equals 13 residues. CDR3 nucleotides: TGTGCCAGCAGTTTGGACAGGGTTGCCGAGCAGTACTTC. This gives the protein CASSLDRVAEQYF.